These T cell receptor beta chains were read from a single sample in a study of blood T cell repertoires in COVID-19. Sequencing was performed with immunoSEQ multiplex PCR; in TCRdb, only in-frame clones are kept and a portion is missing. The sample has a few hundred thousand clones, roughly 86% seen once; the top ten hold around 1.7%. Sequencing was done on a sample of PBMCs or T cells enriched from blood (not recorded which). Receptors originate from a woman aged 25 to 39 who had recovered from COVID-19. CDR3s include the opening cysteine and the closing phenylalanine or tryptophan. The D gene is left open where the match is weak. Rows may omit the clone size; those that give it use once, few, many or a size class.

V gene,J gene,D gene,clone size,CDR3 DNA,CDR3 protein
TRBV28,TRBJ2-3,TRBD1,-,TGTGCCAGCAGTCTAAGGGACAGGGGTGGAGATACGCAGTATTTT,CASSLRDRGGDTQYF
TRBV5-1,TRBJ1-2,-,-,TGCGCCAGCAGCTTGGAGGACAGATTTGGCTACACCTTC,CASSLEDRFGYTF
TRBV5-1,TRBJ1-1,-,-,TGCGCCAGCAGCTCTCACAGGGTTCAAAAAGCTTTCTTT,CASSSHRVQKAFF
TRBV25-1,TRBJ1-6,-,-,TGTGCCAGCAGTGCTACAGGAAGCAATTCACCCCTCCACTTT,CASSATGSNSPLHF
TRBV5-5,TRBJ1-2,-,-,TGTGCCAGCAGCTCTTCAGGGAGGGGGGCTTATGGCTACACCTTC,CASSSSGRGAYGYTF
TRBV2,TRBJ2-2,-,-,TGTGCCAGCAGTGCCCGGGACTCTAACACCGGGGAGCTGTTTTTT,CASSARDSNTGELFF
TRBV9,TRBJ1-4,TRBD1,-,TGTGCCAGCAGCCCCCTGCAGGGGGCAAATGAAAAACTGTTTTTT,CASSPLQGANEKLFF
TRBV11-2,TRBJ2-3,-,-,TGTGCCAGCAGCCCCCCGTCAGGACACCTCACAGATACGCAGTATTTT,CASSPPSGHLTDTQYF
TRBV5-4,TRBJ2-5,-,once,TGTGCCAGCAGCAGAGCTGACTTTTCGGTCGGAGAGACCCAGTACTTC,CASSRADFSVGETQYF
TRBV24-1,TRBJ2-2,-,-,TGTGCCACCAGTGACACAGGCCCGGACAGGAACACCGGGGAGCTGTTTTTT,CATSDTGPDRNTGELFF
TRBV7-2,TRBJ1-1,-,-,TGTGCCAGCAGCAACGGGGGACCCGGGACTGAAGCTTTCTTT,CASSNGGPGTEAFF
TRBV3-1/TRBV3-2,TRBJ2-1,-,-,TGTGCCAGCAGCCAGGAGAATGAGCAGTTCTTC,CASSQENEQFF
TRBV7-6,TRBJ2-2,-,-,TGTGCCAGCAGCTTACGGAACACCGGGGAGCTGTTTTTT,CASSLRNTGELFF
TRBV7-9,TRBJ2-5,-,-,TGTGCCAGCAGCGCCACGATCGAGAACCAAGAGACCCAGTACTTC,CASSATIENQETQYF
TRBV5-4,TRBJ1-3,-,-,TGTGCCAGCAGCTTCAGGGACTCTGGAAACACCATATATTTT,CASSFRDSGNTIYF
TRBV6-2/TRBV6-3,TRBJ1-5,-,-,TGTGCCAGCAGTTACTCGTCTATCAATCAGCCCCAGCATTTT,CASSYSSINQPQHF
TRBV18,TRBJ2-5,-,-,TGTGCCAGCTCACCGGCAGAGACCCAGTACTTC,CASSPAETQYF
TRBV4-2,TRBJ2-7,TRBD1,-,TGTGCCAGCAGCCAACCAGGGGGTATCTACGAGCAGTACTTC,CASSQPGGIYEQYF
TRBV7-9,TRBJ1-2,-,-,TGTGCCAGCAGCTTAGGAGGGGGCTACACCTTC,CASSLGGGYTF
TRBV19,TRBJ1-2,-,-,TGTGCCAGTAGCCGACCGCCGACAGATGGCTACACCTTC,CASSRPPTDGYTF